This T cell receptor beta chain was observed in a study of control samples from healthy donors and cancer patients. The CDR3 has 14 amino acids. V was clipped by 4 bases and J by 3 bases; unmatched bases: 6. CDR1 SGHKS and CDR2 YYEKEE come from the germline V gene (reference sequence). Profiled with immunoSEQ multiplex PCR; TCRdb holds only in-frame clones, not every one. The sample lists about 150,000 clones, about 86% occurring once. The sample was blood. The origin of this receptor is a man aged 18 to 30 in good health. The chain has TRBV5-5 and TRBJ2-7, with 8 bases that match TRBD1. This chain's CDR3 is CASSRGQGGYEQYF. CDR3 sequence (DNA): TGTGCCAGCAGCCGAGGACAGGGTGGCTACGAGCAGTACTTC.